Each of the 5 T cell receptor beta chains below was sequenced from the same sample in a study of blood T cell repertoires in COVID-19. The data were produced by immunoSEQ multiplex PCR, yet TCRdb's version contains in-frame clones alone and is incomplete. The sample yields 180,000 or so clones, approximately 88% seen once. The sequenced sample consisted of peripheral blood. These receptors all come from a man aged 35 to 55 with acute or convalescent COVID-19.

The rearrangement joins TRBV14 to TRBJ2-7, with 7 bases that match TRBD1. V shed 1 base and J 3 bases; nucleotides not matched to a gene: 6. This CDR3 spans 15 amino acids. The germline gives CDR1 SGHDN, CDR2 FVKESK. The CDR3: CASSQVPGGIYEQYF. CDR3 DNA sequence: TGTGCCAGCAGCCAAGTACCAGGGGGAATCTACGAGCAGTACTTC.

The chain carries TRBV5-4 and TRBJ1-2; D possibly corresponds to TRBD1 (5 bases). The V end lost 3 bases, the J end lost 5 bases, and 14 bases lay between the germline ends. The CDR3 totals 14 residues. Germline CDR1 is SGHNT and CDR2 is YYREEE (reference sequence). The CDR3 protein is CASSSQQVPYGYTF. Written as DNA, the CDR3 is TGTGCCAGCAGCTCACAACAGGTGCCGTATGGCTACACCTTC. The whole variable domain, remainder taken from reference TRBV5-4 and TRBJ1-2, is ETGVTQSPTHLIKTRGQQVTLRCSSQSGHNTVSWYQQALGQGPQFIFQYYREEENGRGNFPPRFSGLQFPNYSSELNVNALELDDSALYLCASSSQQVPYGYTFGSGTRLTVV.

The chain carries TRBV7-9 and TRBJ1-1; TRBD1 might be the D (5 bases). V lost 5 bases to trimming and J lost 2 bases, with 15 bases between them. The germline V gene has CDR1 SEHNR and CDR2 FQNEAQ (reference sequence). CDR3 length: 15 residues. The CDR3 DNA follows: TGTGCCAGCAGCATAAACGGGGGGTTTAACACTGAAGCTTTCTTT. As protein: CASSINGGFNTEAFF. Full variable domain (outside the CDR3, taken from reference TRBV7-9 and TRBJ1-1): DTGVSQNPRHKITKRGQNVTFRCDPISEHNRLYWYRQTLGQGPEFLTYFQNEAQLEKSRLLSDRFSAERPKGSFSTLEIQRTEQGDSAMYLCASSINGGFNTEAFFGQGTRLTVV.

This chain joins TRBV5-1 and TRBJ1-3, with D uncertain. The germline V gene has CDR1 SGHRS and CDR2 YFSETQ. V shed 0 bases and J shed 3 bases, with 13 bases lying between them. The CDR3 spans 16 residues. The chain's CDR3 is CASSLAARFGGNTIYF. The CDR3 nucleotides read TGCGCCAGCAGCTTGGCCGCGCGGTTCGGTGGAAACACCATATATTTT. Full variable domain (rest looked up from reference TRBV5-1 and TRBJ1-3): KAGVTQTPRYLIKTRGQQVTLSCSPISGHRSVSWYQQTPGQGLQFLFEYFSETQRNKGNFPGRFSGRQFSNSRSEMNVSTLELGDSALYLCASSLAARFGGNTIYFGEGSWLTVV.

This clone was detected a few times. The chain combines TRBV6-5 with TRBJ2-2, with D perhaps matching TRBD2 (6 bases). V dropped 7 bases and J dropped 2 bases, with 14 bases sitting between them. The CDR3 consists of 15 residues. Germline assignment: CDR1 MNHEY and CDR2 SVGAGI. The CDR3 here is CASKAGGSNTGELFF. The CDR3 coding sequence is TGTGCCAGCAAAGCCGGGGGATCCAACACCGGGGAGCTGTTTTTT.